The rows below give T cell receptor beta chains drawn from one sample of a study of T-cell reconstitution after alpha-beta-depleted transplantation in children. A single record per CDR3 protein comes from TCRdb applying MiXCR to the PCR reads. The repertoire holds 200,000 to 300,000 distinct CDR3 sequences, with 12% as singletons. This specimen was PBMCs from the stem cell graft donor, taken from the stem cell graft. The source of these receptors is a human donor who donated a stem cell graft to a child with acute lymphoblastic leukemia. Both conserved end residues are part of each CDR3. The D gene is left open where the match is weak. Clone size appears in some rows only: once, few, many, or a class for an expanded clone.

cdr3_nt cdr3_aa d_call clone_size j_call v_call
TGTGCCAGCAGTTTGGTGATGGAGCGCCAAGAGACCCAGTACTTC CASSLVMERQETQYF - many TRBJ2-5 TRBV28
TGTGCCACCAGTGATTTGTTACAGAATCAGCCCCAGCATTTT CATSDLLQNQPQHF - many TRBJ1-5 TRBV24-1
TGCAGTGCTAGAAGACGGGCAGGAACCCTTCGGGGGTCACCCCTCCACTTT CSARRRAGTLRGSPLHF - many TRBJ1-6 TRBV20-1
TGCAGTGCTAGACTAAGTAGGGGAGCAGGGGCCTACGAGCAGTACTTC CSARLSRGAGAYEQYF - many TRBJ2-7 TRBV20-1
TGTGCCAGCAGTTACTCGGCTATTCTCTCCTACGAGCAGTACTTC CASSYSAILSYEQYF - many TRBJ2-7 TRBV6-5
TGTGCCAGCTCACCTGGGGGCGGGCGGACTGAAGCTTTCTTT CASSPGGGRTEAFF - many TRBJ1-1 TRBV18
TGTGCCAGCAGTCCGGTCCCCAGAGGAGCGCAGTATTTT CASSPVPRGAQYF - - TRBJ2-3 TRBV28
TGTGCCAGCAGCTTAGTTTCCGCAGCCTATGGCTACACCTTC CASSLVSAAYGYTF - many TRBJ1-2 TRBV11-2
TGCAGTGCTAGAGATTCGGATTCGTACTCCTACGAGCAGTACTTC CSARDSDSYSYEQYF - many TRBJ2-7 TRBV20-1
TGTGCCAGCACCTACGTGGGACTAGCGGAGCCGCAGGTTTCGGTAATCGAGCAGTACTTC CASTYVGLAEPQVSVIEQYF TRBD2 many TRBJ2-7 TRBV6-2/TRBV6-3
TGCAGCGTTGCCTGGAGAGAGGGCCTGGAGCAGTACTTC CSVAWREGLEQYF - many TRBJ2-7 TRBV29-1
TGTGCCAGCACCCGCCGGGACCGAAGTACTAACTATGGCTACACCTTC CASTRRDRSTNYGYTF - many TRBJ1-2 TRBV6-1
TGTGCCAGCACCCCGCACTCTGGGGCCAACGTCCTGACTTTC CASTPHSGANVLTF - many TRBJ2-6 TRBV6-2/TRBV6-3
TGCGCCAGCAGCCAAGACAGGGTTTCCTATGGCTACACCTTC CASSQDRVSYGYTF - many TRBJ1-2 TRBV4-3
TGCAGTGCTAGAGTAAACAGTTGGTGGCCCGAGCAGTACTTC CSARVNSWWPEQYF - - TRBJ2-7 TRBV20-1
TGTGCCAGCAGCTTCCGTCTCTACGAGCAGTACTTC CASSFRLYEQYF - many TRBJ2-7 TRBV7-9
TGCGCCAGCAGCTCCGGACTAGCGGGAGGTTATGGGGCCAACGTCCTGACTTTC CASSSGLAGGYGANVLTF TRBD2 - TRBJ2-6 TRBV4-3
TGTGCCAGCGCTCCCACTAGCGGTAACAATGAGCAGTTCTTC CASAPTSGNNEQFF TRBD2 many TRBJ2-1 TRBV6-5
TGTGCCAGCAATCCCCTATTCGGACTGAACACTGAAGCTTTCTTT CASNPLFGLNTEAFF - many TRBJ1-1 TRBV6-2/TRBV6-3
TGTGCCAGCAGCGGGGGGGGGACAGCAGTCTCTAATGAAAAACTGTTTTTT CASSGGGTAVSNEKLFF TRBD1 - TRBJ1-4 TRBV5-4
TGTGCCAGCAGTTACTACCTAAGCGGGGACCAATCCGAGCAGTACTTC CASSYYLSGDQSEQYF TRBD2 many TRBJ2-7 TRBV6-2/TRBV6-3
TGTGCCAGCAGCTTAGCGGGACAGGGACGTTTTGGCTACACCTTC CASSLAGQGRFGYTF TRBD1 many TRBJ1-2 TRBV11-2
TGTGCCAGCTCACCAGGGACCGACAGGGGGTCGGGGCAGTATTTT CASSPGTDRGSGQYF TRBD1 many TRBJ2-3 TRBV18
TGTGCCAGCAGTTTCTCCTACGGACAGGGGGCGAATCAGCCCCAGCATTTT CASSFSYGQGANQPQHF TRBD1 many TRBJ1-5 TRBV12-3/TRBV12-4
TGCAGTGCTAGAGCCCCCGGAAGATTGGGGACAGGAGGGGTAGAGACTGAAGCTTTCTTT CSARAPGRLGTGGVETEAFF TRBD1 many TRBJ1-1 TRBV20-1
TGTGCCAGCAGCTGGTCCGGGACAAACTACGAGCAGTACTTC CASSWSGTNYEQYF - many TRBJ2-7 TRBV5-6
TGCAGTGCTAGAGATTGGCGGGGACTAGCGGGAGGTCCGTACCAAGAGACCCAGTACTTC CSARDWRGLAGGPYQETQYF TRBD2 many TRBJ2-5 TRBV20-1
TGTGCCAGCTGTAACACCAGGGGAGATACGCAGTATTTT CASCNTRGDTQYF - - TRBJ2-3 TRBV6-2/TRBV6-3
TGTGCCAGCAGTGAAGTCGGCACCTCCTACGAGCAGTACTTC CASSEVGTSYEQYF - many TRBJ2-7 TRBV6-1
TGTGCTAGCAGCTTAGGGTCTAGCGGACCCACAGATACGCAGTATTTT CASSLGSSGPTDTQYF TRBD2 - TRBJ2-3 TRBV7-7
TGTGCCAGCAGCCTCGGGTCGGTACAGTACAATGAGCAGTTCTTC CASSLGSVQYNEQFF - few TRBJ2-1 TRBV7-6
TGTGCCAGCTCACAGCGTTCTAGCGACGAGCAGTACTTC CASSQRSSDEQYF - many TRBJ2-7 TRBV18
TGTGCCAGTAGTCCCACCGGACAGGGGAACACTGAAGCTTTCTTT CASSPTGQGNTEAFF TRBD1 - TRBJ1-1 TRBV19
TGTGCCAGCTCCCTAGGACAGGCCGGGTTGCAGTATTTT CASSLGQAGLQYF TRBD1 few TRBJ2-3 TRBV6-2/TRBV6-3
TGCGCCAGCAGCCCGGGACGGATAGCCAAAAACATTCAGTACTTC CASSPGRIAKNIQYF - many TRBJ2-4 TRBV5-1
TGTGCCAGTAAGGCAGGGGTTGCCAATGAGCAGTTCTTC CASKAGVANEQFF - many TRBJ2-1 TRBV19
TGTGCCAGCAGCTTATTAATGGACAGGGTAGCTTTCTTT CASSLLMDRVAFF TRBD1 many TRBJ1-1 TRBV5-6